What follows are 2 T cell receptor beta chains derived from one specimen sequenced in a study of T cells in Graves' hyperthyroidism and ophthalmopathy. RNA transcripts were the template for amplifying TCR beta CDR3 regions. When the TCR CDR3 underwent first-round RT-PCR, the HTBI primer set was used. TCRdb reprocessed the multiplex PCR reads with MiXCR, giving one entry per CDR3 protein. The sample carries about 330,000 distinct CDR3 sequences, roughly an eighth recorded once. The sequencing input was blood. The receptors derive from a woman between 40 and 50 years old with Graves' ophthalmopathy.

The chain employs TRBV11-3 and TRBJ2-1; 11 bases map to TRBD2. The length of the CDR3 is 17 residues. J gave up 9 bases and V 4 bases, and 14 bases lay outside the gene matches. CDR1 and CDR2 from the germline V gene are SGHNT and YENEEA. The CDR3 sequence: CASSSHGSSGRGGEQFF. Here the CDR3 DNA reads TGTGCCAGCAGCTCCCACGGAAGTAGCGGGAGGGGGGGTGAGCAGTTCTTC. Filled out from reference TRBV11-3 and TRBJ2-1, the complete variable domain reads EAGVVQSPRYKIIEKKQPVAFWCNPISGHNTLYWYLQNLGQGPELLIRYENEEAVDDSQLPKDRFSAERLKGVDSTLKIQPAELGDSAVYLCASSSHGSSGRGGEQFFGPGTRLTVL.

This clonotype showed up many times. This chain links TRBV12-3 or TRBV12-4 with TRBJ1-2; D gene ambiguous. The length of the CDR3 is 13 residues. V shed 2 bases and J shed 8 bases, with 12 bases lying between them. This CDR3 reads CASSLSLGGGYTF. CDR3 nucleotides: TGTGCCAGCAGTTTATCCCTAGGTGGGGGCTACACCTTC.